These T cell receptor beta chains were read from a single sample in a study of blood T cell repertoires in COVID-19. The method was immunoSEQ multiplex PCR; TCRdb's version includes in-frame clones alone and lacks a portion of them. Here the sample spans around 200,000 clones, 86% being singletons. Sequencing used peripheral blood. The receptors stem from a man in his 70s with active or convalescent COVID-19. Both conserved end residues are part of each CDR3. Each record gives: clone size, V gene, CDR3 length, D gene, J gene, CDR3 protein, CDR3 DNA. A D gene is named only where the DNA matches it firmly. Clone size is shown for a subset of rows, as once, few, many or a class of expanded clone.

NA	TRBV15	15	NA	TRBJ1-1	CATSPKRGFGTEAFF	TGTGCCACCAGCCCAAAACGGGGGTTCGGCACTGAAGCTTTCTTT
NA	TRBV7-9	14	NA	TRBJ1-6	CASSSRVVNSPLHF	TGTGCCAGCAGCTCCAGGGTGGTTAATTCACCCCTCCACTTT
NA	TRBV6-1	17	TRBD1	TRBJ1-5	CASTERGTATSNQPQHF	TGTGCCAGCACTGAACGGGGGACAGCTACTAGCAATCAGCCCCAGCATTTT
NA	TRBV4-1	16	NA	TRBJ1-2	CASSPSLIGGWNGYTF	TGCGCCAGCAGCCCTAGTCTGATCGGAGGTTGGAATGGCTACACCTTC
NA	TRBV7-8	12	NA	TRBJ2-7	CASSPLPYEQYF	TGTGCCAGCAGCCCACTCCCCTACGAGCAGTACTTC
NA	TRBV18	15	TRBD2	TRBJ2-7	CASSQSSGRVYEQYF	TGTGCCAGCTCCCAATCGAGCGGGAGAGTCTACGAGCAGTACTTC
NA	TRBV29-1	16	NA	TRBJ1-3	CSVANPRARSGNTIYF	TGCAGCGTTGCGAATCCGAGGGCCCGCTCTGGAAACACCATATATTTT
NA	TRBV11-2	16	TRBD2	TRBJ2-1	CASSLVGTSGSNEQFF	TGTGCCAGCAGCTTAGTTGGGACTAGCGGGAGCAATGAGCAGTTCTTC
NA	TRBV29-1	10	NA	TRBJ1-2	CSVLKNGYTF	TGCAGCGTTCTAAAGAATGGCTACACCTTC
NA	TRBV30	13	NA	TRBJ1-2	CAWKMGPFYGYTF	TGTGCCTGGAAAATGGGGCCTTTCTATGGCTACACCTTC
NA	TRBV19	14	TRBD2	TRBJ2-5	CASSISSGEETQYF	TGTGCCAGTAGTATCTCTAGCGGGGAAGAGACCCAGTACTTC
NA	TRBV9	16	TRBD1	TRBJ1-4	CASSPRTGLINEKLFF	TGTGCCAGCAGCCCTAGGACAGGGCTGATTAATGAAAAACTGTTTTTT
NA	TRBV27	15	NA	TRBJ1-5	CASSLVGSGNQPQHF	TGTGCCAGCAGTTTGGTCGGGTCGGGGAATCAGCCCCAGCATTTT
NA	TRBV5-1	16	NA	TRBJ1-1	CASSAGTGQMNTEAFF	TGCGCCAGCAGCGCCGGTACAGGGCAGATGAACACTGAAGCTTTCTTT
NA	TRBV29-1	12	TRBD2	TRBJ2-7	CSVPGGGGEQYF	TGCAGCGTTCCCGGGGGGGGCGGCGAGCAGTACTTC
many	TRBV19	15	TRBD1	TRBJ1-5	CASSSGGWGNQPQHF	TGTGCCAGTAGTTCAGGGGGTTGGGGCAATCAGCCCCAGCATTTT
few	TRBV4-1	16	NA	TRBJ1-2	CASSYATGTPRGGYTF	TGCGCCAGCAGCTACGCCACCGGGACACCCCGCGGGGGCTACACCTTC
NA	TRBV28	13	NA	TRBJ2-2	CASGTPNTGELFF	TGTGCCAGCGGGACACCGAACACCGGGGAGCTGTTTTTT
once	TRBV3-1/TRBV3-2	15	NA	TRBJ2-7	CASSPLGERVHEQYF	TGTGCCAGCAGCCCCCTCGGGGAAAGGGTCCACGAGCAGTACTTC
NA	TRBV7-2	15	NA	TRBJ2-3	CASSLGGAEGDTQYF	TGTGCCAGCAGCTTAGGTGGCGCGGAGGGGGATACGCAGTATTTT
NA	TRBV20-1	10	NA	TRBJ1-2	CSAYDRGYTF	TGCAGTGCTTACGACAGGGGCTACACCTTC
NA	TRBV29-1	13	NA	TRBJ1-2	CSVAGFPNYGYTF	TGCAGCGTGGCGGGATTTCCTAACTATGGCTACACCTTC
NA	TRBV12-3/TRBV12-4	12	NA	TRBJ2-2	CASSNRAGELFF	TGTGCCAGCAGTAACAGGGCCGGGGAGCTGTTTTTT
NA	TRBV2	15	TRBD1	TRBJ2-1	CASRSGQGIYNEQFF	TGTGCCAGCAGATCGGGACAGGGGATCTACAATGAGCAGTTCTTC
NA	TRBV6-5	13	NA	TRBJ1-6	CASRFLSDSPLHF	TGTGCCAGCCGATTCCTTAGTGATTCACCCCTCCACTTT
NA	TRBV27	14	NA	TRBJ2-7	CASRSARGIYEQYF	TGTGCCAGCCGCTCCGCTAGGGGGATCTACGAGCAGTACTTC
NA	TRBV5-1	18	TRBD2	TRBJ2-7	CASSLRGSAGGGPYEQYF	TGCGCCAGCAGCTTGCGGGGCAGTGCGGGAGGGGGACCCTACGAGCAGTACTTC
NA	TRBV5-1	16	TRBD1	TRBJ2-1	CASSAAGTVAGNEQFF	TGCGCCAGCAGCGCTGCCGGGACAGTGGCTGGCAATGAGCAGTTCTTC
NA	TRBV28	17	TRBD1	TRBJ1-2	CASSLFGMGQAAYGYTF	TGTGCCAGCAGTTTATTTGGGATGGGACAGGCCGCCTATGGCTACACCTTC
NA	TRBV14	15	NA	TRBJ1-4	CASSQVGGPDEKLFF	TGTGCCAGCAGCCAAGTGGGGGGGCCCGATGAAAAACTGTTTTTT
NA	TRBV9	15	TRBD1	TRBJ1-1	CASTPGQGENTEAFF	TGTGCCAGCACCCCGGGACAGGGAGAAAACACTGAAGCTTTCTTT
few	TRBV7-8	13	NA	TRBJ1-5	CASSLYEYQPQHF	TGTGCCAGCAGCTTATATGAGTATCAGCCCCAGCATTTT
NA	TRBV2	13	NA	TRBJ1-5	CASTGNLRQPQHF	TGTGCCAGCACAGGGAATTTGCGTCAGCCCCAGCATTTT
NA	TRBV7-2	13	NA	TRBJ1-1	CASSLYQNTEAFF	TGTGCCAGCAGCCTCTACCAAAACACTGAAGCTTTCTTT
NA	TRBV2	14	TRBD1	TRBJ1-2	CASGTGYGNYGYTF	TGTGCCAGCGGGACAGGGTACGGGAACTATGGCTACACCTTC
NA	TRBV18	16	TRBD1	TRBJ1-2	CASSPGLQGALDGYTF	TGTGCCAGCTCACCAGGCCTACAGGGGGCGCTGGATGGCTACACCTTC
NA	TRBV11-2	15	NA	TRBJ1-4	CASSSAAGVWEKLFF	TGTGCCAGCAGCTCGGCGGCAGGGGTTTGGGAAAAACTGTTTTTT
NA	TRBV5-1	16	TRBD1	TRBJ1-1	CASSADRGTMNTEAFF	TGCGCCAGCAGCGCGGACAGGGGGACTATGAACACTGAAGCTTTCTTT
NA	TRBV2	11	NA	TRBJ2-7	CASGANYEQYF	TGTGCCAGCGGGGCGAACTACGAGCAGTACTTC
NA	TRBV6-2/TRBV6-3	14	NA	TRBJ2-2	CASSFTANTGELFF	TGTGCCAGCAGTTTCACGGCGAACACCGGGGAGCTGTTTTTT
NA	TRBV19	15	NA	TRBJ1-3	CASSSRDRSGNTIYF	TGTGCCAGTAGTTCCCGAGATCGCTCTGGAAACACCATATATTTT
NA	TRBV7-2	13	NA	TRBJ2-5	CASSLQEGGAQYF	TGTGCCAGCAGCTTGCAGGAGGGTGGGGCCCAGTACTTC
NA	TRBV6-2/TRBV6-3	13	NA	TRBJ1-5	CASSYSTGRPQHF	TGTGCCAGCAGTTACTCAACAGGGCGGCCCCAGCATTTT
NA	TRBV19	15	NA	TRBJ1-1	CASSARRGVDTEAFF	TGTGCCAGTAGTGCTCGCCGGGGGGTCGACACTGAAGCTTTCTTT
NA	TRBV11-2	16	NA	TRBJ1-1	CASSLVWQLENTEAFF	TGTGCCAGCAGCTTAGTTTGGCAGCTAGAGAACACTGAAGCTTTCTTT
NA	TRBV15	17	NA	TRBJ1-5	CATSSDSAGTPYQPQHF	TGTGCCACCAGCAGTGACTCCGCCGGGACACCTTATCAGCCCCAGCATTTT
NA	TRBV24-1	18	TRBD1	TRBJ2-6	CATSDRTGANSGANVLTF	TGTGCCACCAGTGATCGGACAGGCGCTAACTCTGGGGCCAACGTCCTGACTTTC
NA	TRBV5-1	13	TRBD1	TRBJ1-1	CASSLGQGGEAFF	TGCGCCAGCAGCTTAGGACAGGGCGGTGAAGCTTTCTTT
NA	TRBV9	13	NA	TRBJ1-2	CASSVDPGYGYTF	TGTGCCAGCAGCGTAGACCCGGGGTATGGCTACACCTTC
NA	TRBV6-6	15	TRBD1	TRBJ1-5	CASRRGQTHNQPQHF	TGTGCCAGCAGGAGGGGACAGACACACAATCAGCCCCAGCATTTT
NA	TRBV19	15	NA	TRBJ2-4	CASSTPGKKKNIQYF	TGTGCCAGTAGTACCCCGGGAAAGAAAAAAAACATTCAGTACTTC
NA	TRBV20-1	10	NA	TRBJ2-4	CSALQNIQYF	TGCAGTGCCCTACAAAACATTCAGTACTTC
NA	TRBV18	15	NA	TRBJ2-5	CASSPQGSWRAAQYF	TGTGCCAGCTCACCTCAGGGGTCCTGGCGGGCGGCCCAGTACTTC
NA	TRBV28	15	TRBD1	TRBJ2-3	CASIGTGGSTDTQYF	TGTGCCAGCATAGGTACAGGGGGTAGCACAGATACGCAGTATTTT
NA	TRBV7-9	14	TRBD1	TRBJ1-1	CASSFDRGGSEAFF	TGTGCCAGCAGCTTCGACAGGGGCGGGTCTGAAGCTTTCTTT